This is a list of T cell receptor beta chains from one sample in a study of shared clonotypes between healthy human individuals. TCRdb keeps only in-frame clones here, not all; method: immunoSEQ multiplex PCR. Here the sample spans a few million clones, around nine tenths being singletons. The sample comprised naive CD4+ T cells sorted from blood. The receptor set was obtained from a man aged 18 to 29 in good health. CDR3s include the opening cysteine and the closing phenylalanine or tryptophan. D genes are given only for firm matches. Size is stated for part of the rows, as once, few or many counts, or as a class when the clone is expanded.

clone_size: -; d_call: -; j_call: TRBJ1-5; v_call: TRBV19; cdr3_nt: TGTGCCAGTAGTACGTCAAAGAATCAGCCCCAGCATTTT; cdr3_aa: CASSTSKNQPQHF
clone_size: -; d_call: -; j_call: TRBJ2-7; v_call: TRBV13; cdr3_nt: TGTGCCAGCAGCCCAGCGGGTCTAAGGATGGAGCAGTACTTC; cdr3_aa: CASSPAGLRMEQYF
clone_size: -; d_call: -; j_call: TRBJ1-1; v_call: TRBV5-1; cdr3_nt: TGCGCCAGCAGCTTGGGAGTGGACACTGAAGCTTTCTTT; cdr3_aa: CASSLGVDTEAFF
clone_size: -; d_call: -; j_call: TRBJ1-2; v_call: TRBV23-1; cdr3_nt: TGCGCCAGCAGTCACCCCGACTTAAGGAGAAACTATGGCTACACCTTC; cdr3_aa: CASSHPDLRRNYGYTF
clone_size: -; d_call: TRBD2; j_call: TRBJ2-1; v_call: TRBV30; cdr3_nt: TGTGCCTGGAGGGGACTAGCGGGGGAGGTAAATGAGCAGTTCTTC; cdr3_aa: CAWRGLAGEVNEQFF
clone_size: -; d_call: -; j_call: TRBJ2-3; v_call: TRBV6-6; cdr3_nt: TGTGCCAGCCGGCAAGGCTCAGCCACAGATACGCAGTATTTT; cdr3_aa: CASRQGSATDTQYF
clone_size: once; d_call: TRBD1; j_call: TRBJ2-7; v_call: TRBV25-1; cdr3_nt: TGTGCCAGCAGTGAATCTGGGACAGGGGCATACGAGCAGTACTTC; cdr3_aa: CASSESGTGAYEQYF
clone_size: -; d_call: -; j_call: TRBJ2-7; v_call: TRBV7-9; cdr3_nt: TGTGCCAGCAGCTCCCGGACGGAATCAAGCGAGCAGTACTTC; cdr3_aa: CASSSRTESSEQYF
clone_size: -; d_call: -; j_call: TRBJ2-7; v_call: TRBV4-3; cdr3_nt: TGCGCCAGCAGCCAAGAGTGGACGGAGTACGAGCAGTACTTC; cdr3_aa: CASSQEWTEYEQYF
clone_size: -; d_call: TRBD2; j_call: TRBJ2-1; v_call: TRBV10-1; cdr3_nt: TGCGCCAGCAGTGTGGGACTAGCGGGAGACCTTGAGCAGTTCTTC; cdr3_aa: CASSVGLAGDLEQFF
clone_size: -; d_call: -; j_call: TRBJ2-7; v_call: TRBV6-5; cdr3_nt: TGTGCCAGCAGTTACTCGAAATGTCAGGGTGCGTACGAGCAGTACTTC; cdr3_aa: CASSYSKCQGAYEQYF
clone_size: -; d_call: -; j_call: TRBJ1-2; v_call: TRBV5-4; cdr3_nt: TGTGCCAGCAGCTTGGACGGGGGAGTGAGAGGCTATGGCTACACCTTC; cdr3_aa: CASSLDGGVRGYGYTF
clone_size: -; d_call: TRBD1; j_call: TRBJ1-1; v_call: TRBV6-5; cdr3_nt: TGTGCCAGCAGAATGGGGACAGGGTACGGCACTGAAGCTTTCTTT; cdr3_aa: CASRMGTGYGTEAFF
clone_size: few; d_call: TRBD1; j_call: TRBJ1-1; v_call: TRBV9; cdr3_nt: TGTGCCAGCAGCGGATCAGGGGGCGCGAGCACTGAAGCTTTCTTT; cdr3_aa: CASSGSGGASTEAFF
clone_size: once; d_call: -; j_call: TRBJ2-1; v_call: TRBV6-5; cdr3_nt: TGTGCCAGCGTCGGACCGCAGCGGGAGCAGTTCTTC; cdr3_aa: CASVGPQREQFF
clone_size: -; d_call: TRBD1; j_call: TRBJ1-6; v_call: TRBV6-1; cdr3_nt: TGTGCCAGCAGTGGCGGGACAGAGAGACATTCACCCCTCCACTTT; cdr3_aa: CASSGGTERHSPLHF